These 10 T cell receptor beta chains were sequenced from one sample in a study of OX40 agonist ivuxolimab in advanced cancers. The data were produced by immunoSEQ multiplex PCR, yet TCRdb's version contains in-frame clones alone and is incomplete. The table includes around 45,000 clones, approximately 83% detected once. The sample in question was CD4+ or CD8+ T cells sorted from blood, obtained in a trial of the OX40 agonist ivuxolimab. These receptors all stem from an adult with an advanced solid tumor such as melanoma, head and neck, liver or kidney cancer.

The sample holds one count of this clone. The V gene is TRBV11-1, the J gene TRBJ2-7; TRBD1 is a possible D gene (6 bases). CDR1 and CDR2 (germline): SGHAT, FQDESV (reference sequence). The CDR3 runs 14 residues. With 5 bases removed from V and 7 bases from J, the gap between germline ends came to 18 bases. CDR3 protein: CASSRDTVSVEQYF. The CDR3 coding sequence is TGTGCCAGCAGCCGGGACACGGTCTCGGTAGAGCAGTACTTC. Filled out from reference TRBV11-1 and TRBJ2-7, the complete variable domain reads EAEVAQSPRYKITEKSQAVAFWCDPISGHATLYWYRQILGQGPELLVQFQDESVVDDSQLPKDRFSAERLKGVDSTLKIQPAELGDSAMYLCASSRDTVSVEQYFGPGTRLTVT.

Comment on this clone: Other DNA sequences in this specimen translate into the identical CDR3. The chain joins TRBV5-1 to TRBJ2-5; 7 positions agree with TRBD2. The germline gives CDR1 SGHRS, CDR2 YFSETQ. This CDR3 is 15 amino acids long. V lost 0 bases and J lost 5; bases outside the gene matches: 7. The CDR3 region has the DNA TGCGCCAGCAGCTTGGGGGAGGGGAAGGTTGAGACCCAGTACTTC. Translating gives CASSLGEGKVETQYF.

The V call is TRBV9, the J call TRBJ1-5, with 9 bases aligning to TRBD1. Germline CDR1 reads SGDLS; CDR2 reads YYNGEE. V gave up 3 bases and J gave up 2 bases; unmatched junction bases: 9. CDR3 length: 17 residues. CDR3 region: CASSGALDRGGNQPQHF. The CDR3 nucleotides are TGTGCCAGCAGCGGGGCCCTGGACAGGGGAGGCAATCAGCCCCAGCATTTT.

V and J are TRBV14 and TRBJ2-1, with 12 bases identical to TRBD1. V lost 5 bases to trimming and J lost 10 bases; unmatched junction nucleotides: 9. From germline, CDR1 is SGHDN and CDR2 FVKESK. The CDR3 covers 15 residues. CDR3: CASSKTGTGGKEQFF. CDR3 bases: TGTGCCAGCAGCAAGACCGGGACAGGGGGCAAGGAGCAGTTCTTC.

This clone has only one observation. This rearrangement joins TRBV9 to TRBJ2-2; 10 positions match TRBD2. CDR1 and CDR2 (germline): SGDLS, YYNGEE. V lost 3 bases and J lost 4; bases outside the gene matches: 3. The CDR3 length is 15 residues. The CDR3 spells CASSAGLASTGELFF. The CDR3 DNA reads TGTGCCAGCAGCGCGGGACTAGCGAGCACCGGGGAGCTGTTTTTT.

This clone was seen a few times. The V and J genes are TRBV6-6 and TRBJ1-5, with D hard to call. The CDR3 runs 13 residues. Trimming pared 2 bases from V and 4 bases from J, leaving 6 bases between. CDR1 is MNHNY, CDR2 SVGAGI, per germline (reference sequence). The CDR3 DNA follows: TGTGCCAGCAGTTACGATGGGAATCAGCCCCAGCATTTT. This sequence encodes CASSYDGNQPQHF.

V is TRBV5-4 and J is TRBJ1-1, with D tentatively TRBD1 (6 bases). There are 15 residues in the CDR3. Germline loops: CDR1 SGHNT, CDR2 YYREEE (reference sequence). V lost 1 base to trimming and J lost 0 bases, with 10 bases between them. The CDR3 DNA reads as TGTGCCAGCAGCTTGCCGAGGGGGGTGAACACTGAAGCTTTCTTT. This codes for CASSLPRGVNTEAFF.

This chain uses TRBV6-6 with TRBJ2-7; the match to TRBD1 covers 7 bases. The J segment lost 0 bases and the V segment lost 5 bases, leaving 4 bases of the junction unmatched. CDR3 length: 14 amino acids. Germline V lookup: CDR1 MNHNY, CDR2 SVGAGI (reference sequence). The CDR3 protein is CASSRDRASYEQYF. The CDR3 region has the DNA TGTGCCAGCAGTCGTGACAGGGCCTCCTACGAGCAGTACTTC.

The CDR3 DNA is TGTGCCAGCAGCGTCGCAGGGGTAACTGGAAACACCATATATTTT. Protein: CASSVAGVTGNTIYF. The rearrangement uses TRBV9 and TRBJ1-3; weak D call: TRBD1 (6 bases). The CDR3 has 15 amino acids. V lost 2 bases and J lost 2, with 11 bases in between. Germline V CDR1 and CDR2: SGDLS, YYNGEE.

V usage is TRBV5-8 and J usage is TRBJ2-7, with unresolved D. The germline V and J ends were trimmed by 5 bases and 3 bases, with 18 bases remaining between them. The V gene's germline CDR1 is SGHTS and CDR2 YDEGEE. The CDR3 is 15 amino acids. CDR3 in DNA: TGTGCCAGCAGTCTGGATAGGACCTTTCTCTACGAGCAGTACTTC. Its translation: CASSLDRTFLYEQYF.